One sample yielded the 19 T cell receptor beta chains listed below, sequenced in a study of T cell responses to AZD1222 COVID-19 vaccine. TCRdb's table, derived via immunoSEQ multiplex PCR, lists solely in-frame clones and lacks some. Here the sample spans approximately 110,000 clones, about 88% being singletons. The sample here was peripheral blood, taken on day 0 of AZD1222 vaccination. These receptors originate from an adult in good health.

The sample holds a few counts of this clone. The chain carries TRBV12-3 or TRBV12-4 and TRBJ2-7; D is uncertain. The CDR3 consists of 12 residues. V was trimmed by 4 bases and J by 6 bases, leaving 10 bases between them. CDR3 nucleotide sequence: TGTGCCAGCAGTTCTTTCCCAGGCGAGCAGTACTTC. Translated: CASSSFPGEQYF.

The chain joins TRBV11-3 to TRBJ1-4; a possible D gene is TRBD1 (5 bases). CDR3 length: 13 residues. Germline V gene lookup returns CDR1 SGHNT and CDR2 YENEEA. Trimming left V 0 bases short and J 8 bases short, with 7 bases between. In DNA, the CDR3 is TGTGCCAGCAGCTTAGATCGGGGGGAAAAACTGTTTTTT. The encoded protein is CASSLDRGEKLFF.

V usage is TRBV7-2 and J usage is TRBJ1-1; D gene unclear. The germline CDR1 and CDR2 sequences are SGHTA and FQGNSA. The CDR3 consists of 14 residues. V lost 6 bases, J lost 4 bases, and 15 bases lay in between. CDR3 nucleotide sequence: TGTGCCAGCAGTACCCAAGCTGTTGGCACTGAAGCTTTCTTT. This gives the protein CASSTQAVGTEAFF.

The chain combines TRBV12-3 or TRBV12-4 with TRBJ2-5; D not resolved. The CDR3 is made up of 12 amino acids. Trimming left V 3 bases short and J 2 bases short, with 4 bases between. The CDR3 DNA is TGTGCCAGCAGTTTCGATCAAGAGACCCAGTACTTC. Its translation is CASSFDQETQYF.

The chain links TRBV6-1 to TRBJ1-2; D unclear. Germline V gene sequence: CDR1 MNHNS, CDR2 SASEGT. Trimming stripped 0 bases from V and 4 bases from J, with 12 bases between. The CDR3 is made up of 15 amino acids. This CDR3 is CASSEAAQATYGYTF. Written as DNA, the CDR3 is TGTGCCAGCAGTGAAGCGGCGCAGGCGACCTATGGCTACACCTTC.

The chain uses TRBV9 and TRBJ1-6, with 8 positions matching TRBD1. V trimming: 2 bases; J trimming: 0 bases; junction bases outside the gene matches: 4. CDR1 is SGDLS, CDR2 YYNGEE, per germline. CDR3 length: 17 amino acids. In DNA, the CDR3 is TGTGCCAGCAGCGTGAGGGACAGGAGCTCCTATAATTCACCCCTCCACTTT. Protein sequence: CASSVRDRSSYNSPLHF.

This chain uses TRBV5-1 with TRBJ2-1, with 8 bases fitting TRBD1. V shed 0 bases, J shed 2 bases, and the junction held 4 bases outside the gene matches. There are 16 residues in the CDR3. CDR1 is SGHRS and CDR2 is YFSETQ in the germline V gene. The CDR3 sequence is CASSLEAGGPYNEQFF. CDR3 nucleotide sequence: TGCGCCAGCAGCTTGGAGGCAGGGGGCCCCTACAATGAGCAGTTCTTC.

J is TRBJ2-1 and V is TRBV7-2; 9 bases align to TRBD2. In germline, CDR1 is SGHTA, CDR2 FQGNSA. The CDR3 length is 16 residues. Trimming cost V 2 bases and J 8 bases; bases outside gene matches: 10. In nucleotides, the CDR3 is TGTGCCAGCAGCTTATGGGGCGGGAGGGCCTTGTATGAGCAGTTCTTC. Protein sequence: CASSLWGGRALYEQFF.

The CDR3 DNA is TGTGCCAGCAGTCCGACAACAGGGCGGTTGATTAATGAGCAGTTCTTC. This sequence encodes CASSPTTGRLINEQFF. The rearrangement joins TRBV3-1 (or the pseudogene TRBV3-2) to TRBJ2-1; maybe TRBD1 (6 bases). Trimming removed 6 bases from V and 7 bases from J, with 22 bases in between. The CDR3 covers 16 residues. Germline lookup yields CDR1 LGHDT and CDR2 YNNKEL (reference sequence).

The chain carries TRBV28 and TRBJ2-3, with D hard to call. V was cut by 3 bases and J by 1 base, with 8 bases left in between. Per the germline V gene, CDR1 is MDHEN and CDR2 is SYDVKM. The CDR3 has 14 amino acids. The CDR3 sequence is CASSFAQGTDTQYF. CDR3 nucleotides: TGTGCCAGCAGTTTCGCCCAGGGCACAGATACGCAGTATTTT.

J is TRBJ1-5 and V is TRBV9, with a tentative D call TRBD1 (5 bases). The CDR3 runs 14 residues. V dropped 0 bases and J dropped 7 bases, with 11 bases sitting between them. Germline CDR1 SGDLS, CDR2 YYNGEE. CDR3 nucleotides: TGTGCCAGCAGCGTAGGTGACAGCTCCCAGCCCCAGCATTTT. Translation: CASSVGDSSQPQHF.

The chain has TRBV3-1 (or the pseudogene TRBV3-2) and TRBJ2-3, with 7 bases lining up with TRBD1. In germline, CDR1 is LGHDT, CDR2 YNNKEL (reference sequence). With 4 bases clipped from V and 2 bases from J, the junction kept 3 bases outside the gene matches. The CDR3 has 14 residues. CDR3 residues: CASSPDRYTDTQYF. The DNA for the CDR3 is TGTGCCAGCAGCCCGGACAGGTACACAGATACGCAGTATTTT.

V and J are TRBV2 and TRBJ2-7, with a tentative D call TRBD1 (6 bases). Germline V gene lookup returns CDR1 SNHLY and CDR2 FYNNEI. V was clipped by 5 bases and J by 0 bases, with 14 bases between them. This CDR3 is built from 15 residues. Written as DNA, the CDR3 is TGTGCCAGCAGTATCCCCGGGACACCCTCCTACGAGCAGTACTTC. Translating it yields CASSIPGTPSYEQYF. The whole variable domain, filled in from reference TRBV2 and TRBJ2-7, reads EPEVTQTPSHQVTQMGQEVILRCVPISNHLYFYWYRQILGQKVEFLVSFYNNEISEKSEIFDDQFSVERPDGSNFTLKIRSTKLEDSAMYFCASSIPGTPSYEQYFGPGTRLTVT.

This chain uses TRBV28 with TRBJ1-5; tentatively, D is TRBD1 (5 bases). The V end lost 3 bases, the J end lost 0 bases, and 15 bases lay between the germline ends. Germline lookup yields CDR1 MDHEN and CDR2 SYDVKM. CDR3 length equals 17 residues. The CDR3 region has the DNA TGTGCCAGCAGTTTCGTGTCAGGGCCCGATAGCAATCAGCCCCAGCATTTT. Its translation is CASSFVSGPDSNQPQHF.

V is TRBV29-1 and J is TRBJ1-1, with D uncertain. The V end lost 6 bases, the J end lost 2 bases, and 16 bases lay between the germline ends. There are 14 residues in the CDR3. CDR1 SQVTM and CDR2 ANQGSEA come from the germline V gene. The CDR3 DNA is TGCAGCGTGGCCGCAATCGCCAGTAACACTGAAGCTTTCTTT. Protein product: CSVAAIASNTEAFF.

The chain recombines TRBV11-2 with TRBJ2-7; D not certain. This CDR3 has 15 amino acids. The V end was cut by 6 bases, the J end by 2 bases, with 17 bases between. Per germline, CDR1 SGHAT and CDR2 FQNNGV. In nucleotides, the CDR3 is TGTGCCAGCAGTTCGAAGGGCAGCCTTGCCTACGAGCAGTACTTC. Protein product: CASSSKGSLAYEQYF.

This chain links TRBV29-1 with TRBJ2-1; TRBD1 or TRBD2 may be the D gene (6 bases each). V was pared by 5 bases and J by 0 bases, with 14 bases between. CDR1 is SQVTM, CDR2 ANQGSEA, per germline. The CDR3 is 15 amino acids. This CDR3 reads CSVRGTGSSYNEQFF. The CDR3 nucleotides are TGCAGCGTTAGGGGGACTGGCAGCTCCTACAATGAGCAGTTCTTC.

This clone is a singleton in its sample. The chain joins TRBV14 to TRBJ1-2, with no clear D. The CDR3 totals 12 residues. V was pared by 3 bases and J by 7 bases, with 9 bases between. Germline CDR1 reads SGHDN; CDR2 reads FVKESK. This chain's CDR3 is CASSHSIRGYTF. CDR3 sequence (DNA): TGTGCCAGCAGCCATTCAATTCGTGGCTACACCTTC.

This clone was seen just once. The V gene is TRBV7-2, the J gene TRBJ2-7; 7 nucleotides line up with TRBD1. Germline lookup yields CDR1 SGHTA and CDR2 FQGNSA. The CDR3 length is 16 residues. V lost 5 bases and J lost 7; bases outside the gene matches: 17. Here the CDR3 DNA reads TGTGCCAGCAGCCCTCTCGCCAGGGACAGCTACAGGGAGCAGTACTTC. This encodes CASSPLARDSYREQYF.